This T cell receptor beta chain was sequenced for a study of Graves' ophthalmopathy and Graves' hyperthyroidism. This CDR3 is 12 amino acids long. Trimming at V came to 9 bases and at J to 1 base, leaving 2 bases not matched to a gene. The germline V gene encodes CDR1 MNHEY and CDR2 SVGEGT. The TCR beta CDR3 regions underwent amplification from RNA transcripts. RT-PCR in the first round used HTBI primers; a second-round multiplex PCR followed. TCRdb independently ran MiXCR on the multiplex PCR reads; one entry per CDR3 protein. The sample consists of roughly 400,000 distinct CDR3 sequences, just over 15% of them appearing once. The authors diagnosed from clinical symptoms, serum thyroxine, TRAb, thyroid ultrasound and orbital computed tomography. About this clonotype itself: The antigen remains undetermined.

Study findings and constraints: A classifier, a 13-signature model, separated ophthalmopathy from stable hyperthyroidism with approximately 88% sensitivity and around 83% specificity.

This receptor was taken from a woman younger than 30 with stable Graves' hyperthyroidism. The chain has TRBV6-2 or TRBV6-3 and TRBJ2-5, with TRBD2 identical over 7 bases. The sequenced sample consisted of peripheral blood. This CDR3 is CASGEGQETQYF. As DNA, the CDR3 is TGTGCCAGTGGGGAGGGCCAAGAGACCCAGTACTTC.